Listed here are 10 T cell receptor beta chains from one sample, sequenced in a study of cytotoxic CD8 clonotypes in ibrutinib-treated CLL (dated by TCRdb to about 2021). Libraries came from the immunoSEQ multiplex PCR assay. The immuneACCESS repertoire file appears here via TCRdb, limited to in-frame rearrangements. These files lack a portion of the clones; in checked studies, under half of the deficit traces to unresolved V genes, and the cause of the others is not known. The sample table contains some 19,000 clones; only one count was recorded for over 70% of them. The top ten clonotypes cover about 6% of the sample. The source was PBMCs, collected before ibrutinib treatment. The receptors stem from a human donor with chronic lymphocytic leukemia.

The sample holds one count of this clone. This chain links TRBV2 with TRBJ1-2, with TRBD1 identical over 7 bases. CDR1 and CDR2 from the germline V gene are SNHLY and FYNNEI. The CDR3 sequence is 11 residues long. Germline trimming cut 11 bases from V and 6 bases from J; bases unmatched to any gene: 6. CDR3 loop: CASNRGDGYTF. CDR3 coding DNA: TGTGCCTCCAACAGGGGTGATGGCTACACCTTC. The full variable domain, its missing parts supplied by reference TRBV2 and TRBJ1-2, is EPEVTQTPSHQVTQMGQEVILRCVPISNHLYFYWYRQILGQKVEFLVSFYNNEISEKSEIFDDQFSVERPDGSNFTLKIRSTKLEDSAMYFCASNRGDGYTFGSGTRLTVV.

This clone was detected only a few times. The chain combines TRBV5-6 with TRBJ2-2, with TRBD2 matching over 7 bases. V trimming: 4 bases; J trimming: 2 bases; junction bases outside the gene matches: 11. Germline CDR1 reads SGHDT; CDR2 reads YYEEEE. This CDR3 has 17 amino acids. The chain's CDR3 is CASSPTGTTTNTGELFF. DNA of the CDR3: TGTGCCAGCAGCCCCACCGGGACTACGACCAACACCGGGGAGCTGTTTTTT.

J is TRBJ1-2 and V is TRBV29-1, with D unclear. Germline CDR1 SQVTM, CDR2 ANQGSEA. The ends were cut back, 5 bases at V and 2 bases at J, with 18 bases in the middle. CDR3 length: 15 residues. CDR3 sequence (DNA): TGCAGCGTTAGTCGAACCGGGTCCACAAACTATGGCTACACCTTC. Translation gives CSVSRTGSTNYGYTF.

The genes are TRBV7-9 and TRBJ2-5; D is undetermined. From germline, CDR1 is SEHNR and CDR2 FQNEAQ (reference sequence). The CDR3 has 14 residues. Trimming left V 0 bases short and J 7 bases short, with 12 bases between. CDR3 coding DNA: TGTGCCAGCAGCTTAGCGAACAGCTTGGGGACCCAGTACTTC. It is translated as CASSLANSLGTQYF.

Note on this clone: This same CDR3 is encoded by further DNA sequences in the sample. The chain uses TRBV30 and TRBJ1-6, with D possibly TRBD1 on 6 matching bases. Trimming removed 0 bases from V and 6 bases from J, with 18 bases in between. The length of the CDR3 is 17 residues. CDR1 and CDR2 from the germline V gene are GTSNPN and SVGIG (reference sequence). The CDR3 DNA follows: TGTGCCTGGAGTGTAATCAGGATACAGGGTTTTAATTCACCCCTCCACTTT. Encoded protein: CAWSVIRIQGFNSPLHF.

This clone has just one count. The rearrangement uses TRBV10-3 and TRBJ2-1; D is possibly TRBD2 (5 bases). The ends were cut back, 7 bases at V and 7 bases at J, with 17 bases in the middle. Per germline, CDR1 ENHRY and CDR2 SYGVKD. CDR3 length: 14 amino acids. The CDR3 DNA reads TGTGCCATCAAGCGGTCCGCGGATTTAAATGAGCAGTTCTTC. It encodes CAIKRSADLNEQFF.

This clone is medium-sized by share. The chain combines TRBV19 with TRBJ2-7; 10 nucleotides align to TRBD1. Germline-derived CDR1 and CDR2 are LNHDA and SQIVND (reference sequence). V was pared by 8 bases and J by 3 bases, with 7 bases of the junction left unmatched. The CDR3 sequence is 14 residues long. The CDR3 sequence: CASARDRGGYEQYF. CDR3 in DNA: TGTGCCAGTGCCCGGGACAGGGGAGGCTACGAGCAGTACTTC.

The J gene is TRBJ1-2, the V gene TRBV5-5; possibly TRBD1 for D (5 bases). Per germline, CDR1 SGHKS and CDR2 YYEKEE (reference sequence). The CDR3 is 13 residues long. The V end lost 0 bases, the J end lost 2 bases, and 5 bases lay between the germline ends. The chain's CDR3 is CASSLEGNYGYTF. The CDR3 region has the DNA TGTGCCAGCAGCTTGGAGGGGAACTATGGCTACACCTTC.

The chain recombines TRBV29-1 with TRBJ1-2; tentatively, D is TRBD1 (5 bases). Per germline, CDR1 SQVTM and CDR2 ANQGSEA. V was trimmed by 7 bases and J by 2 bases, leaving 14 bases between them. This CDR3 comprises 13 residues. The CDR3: CSATPGGNYGYTF. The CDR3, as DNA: TGCAGCGCTACGCCCGGGGGGAACTATGGCTACACCTTC. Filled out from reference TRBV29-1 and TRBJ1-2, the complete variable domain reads SAVISQKPSRDICQRGTSLTIQCQVDSQVTMMFWYRQQPGQSLTLIATANQGSEATYESGFVIDKFPISRPNLTFSTLTVSNMSPEDSSIYLCSATPGGNYGYTFGSGTRLTVV.

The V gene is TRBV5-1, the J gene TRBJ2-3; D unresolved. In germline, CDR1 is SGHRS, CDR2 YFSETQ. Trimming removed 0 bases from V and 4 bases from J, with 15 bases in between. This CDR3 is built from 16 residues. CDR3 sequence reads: CASSLEGRPGADTQYF. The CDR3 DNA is TGCGCCAGCAGCTTGGAAGGGCGGCCTGGTGCAGATACGCAGTATTTT.